The 19 T cell receptor beta chains presented below share a single source sample, sequenced in a study of cytomegalovirus exposure and HLA in healthy donors. Both 60 Vbeta primers and 13 Jbeta primers went into the PCR. Repertoires were generated with immunoSEQ multiplex PCR, while TCRdb's copy carries only in-frame clones and drops some. The profile shows approximately 81,000 clones, 77% of them singletons. Specimen: PBMCs. These receptors were taken from a man between 50 and 59 years old in good health and CMV-seropositive.

This rearrangement joins TRBV7-7 to TRBJ2-5; D perhaps matches TRBD2 (5 bases). The CDR3 runs 15 residues. CDR1 and CDR2 (germline): SSHAT, FNYEAQ (reference sequence). The V end lost 1 base, the J end lost 0 bases, and 9 bases lay between the germline ends. The CDR3 loop is CASSLGPGNQETQYF. For the CDR3, the DNA is TGTGCCAGCAGCTTAGGGCCGGGGAACCAAGAGACCCAGTACTTC.

The chain joins TRBV27 to TRBJ2-6, with D maybe TRBD2 (5 bases). CDR1 and CDR2 from the germline V gene are MNHEY and SMNVEV (reference sequence). This CDR3 contains 17 residues. V lost 3 bases and J 1 base, leaving 13 bases between the germline ends. This chain's CDR3 is CASSFGLRASGANVLTF. The DNA of the CDR3 is TGTGCCAGCAGTTTTGGTTTGAGGGCGTCTGGGGCCAACGTCCTGACTTTC.

In this sample, this clone turned up once. CDR3 nucleotides: TGTGCCATCCAGGGGGCAACTGAAGCTTTCTTT. Its protein product is CAIQGATEAFF. The chain recombines TRBV10-3 with TRBJ1-1; 8 nucleotides line up with TRBD1. The CDR3 length is 11 residues. V dropped 8 bases and J dropped 5; count of bases not matched to a gene: 1. Germline V gene sequence: CDR1 ENHRY, CDR2 SYGVKD.

This sequence joins TRBV25-1 and TRBJ2-2, with D possibly being TRBD1 (6 bases). V was shortened by 6 bases and J by 7 bases, with 15 bases between the two germline ends. CDR1 MGHDK and CDR2 SYGVNS come from the germline V gene. The CDR3 is 14 amino acids. DNA of the CDR3: TGTGCCAGCAGACACGAGAGGGACATCGGGGAGCTGTTTTTT. Translated, it gives CASRHERDIGELFF.

The chain couples TRBV7-3 to TRBJ2-3; D remains ambiguous. Trimming took off 2 bases at V and 4 bases at J, with 4 bases between the two ends. Per the germline V gene, CDR1 is SGHTA and CDR2 is FQGTGA. This CDR3 region has 12 residues. CDR3 amino acids: CASSLLADTQYF. DNA for the CDR3: TGTGCCAGCAGCTTACTAGCAGATACGCAGTATTTT.

The V call is TRBV11-2, the J call TRBJ2-3; TRBD2 aligns across 16 bases. With 11 bases clipped from V and 1 base from J, the junction kept 0 bases outside the gene matches. CDR3 size: 14 residues. Germline values: CDR1 SGHAT, CDR2 FQNNGV. CDR3 DNA sequence: TGTGCCGGGACTAGCGGGAGGGGCACAGATACGCAGTATTTT. Protein sequence: CAGTSGRGTDTQYF. Full variable domain (rest looked up from reference TRBV11-2 and TRBJ2-3): EAGVAQSPRYKIIEKRQSVAFWCNPISGHATLYWYQQILGQGPKLLIQFQNNGVVDDSQLPKDRFSAERLKGVDSTLKIQPAKLEDSAVYLCAGTSGRGTDTQYFGPGTRLTVL.

The sample holds a few counts of this clone. The chain combines TRBV6-5 with TRBJ1-1, with D perhaps matching TRBD1 (5 bases). V lost 10 bases to trimming and J lost 1 base, with 13 bases between them. Germline assignment: CDR1 MNHEY and CDR2 SVGAGI. The CDR3 is 13 residues long. This CDR3 reads CATSRVGNTEAFF. In DNA, the CDR3 is TGTGCCACCTCCAGGGTGGGGAACACTGAAGCTTTCTTT.

The chain uses TRBV5-5 and TRBJ2-5; TRBD2 matches at 13 bases. The J segment lost 2 bases and the V segment lost 0 bases, leaving 1 base of the junction unmatched. The length of the CDR3 is 16 residues. Germline V gives CDR1 SGHKS, CDR2 YYEKEE (reference sequence). The CDR3, as DNA: TGTGCCAGCAGCTTGGGGACTAGCGGGAGACAAGAGACCCAGTACTTC. This gives the protein CASSLGTSGRQETQYF.

The CDR3 loop reads CASSPGTGARGYTF. CDR3 DNA: TGTGCCAGCAGTCCAGGGACAGGGGCTCGGGGCTACACCTTC. This rearrangement joins TRBV7-6 to TRBJ1-2; 10 bases line up with TRBD1. This CDR3 contains 14 residues. V dropped 6 bases and J dropped 8; count of bases not matched to a gene: 9. Looked up from germline, CDR1 is SGHVS and CDR2 is FNYEAQ.

The chain has TRBV6-1 and TRBJ2-2; 8 bases agree with TRBD1. V gave up 8 bases and J gave up 4 bases; unmatched junction bases: 9. Germline V gene data show CDR1 as MNHNS and CDR2 as SASEGT. The CDR3 loop spans 15 amino acids. The CDR3 nucleotides are TGTGCCAGCGGAAGGGACAGGAGGGGCACCGGGGAGCTGTTTTTT. Its protein is CASGRDRRGTGELFF.

The chain uses TRBV6-5 and TRBJ2-7; 10 nucleotides agree with TRBD1. This CDR3 is built from 15 residues. With V trimmed by 0 bases and J by 5 bases, 4 bases remained unmatched. The V gene's germline CDR1 is MNHEY and CDR2 SVGAGI. The CDR3 nucleotides read TGTGCCAGCAGTTACTCTCGGGACAGGGGACACGAGCAGTACTTC. Translation gives CASSYSRDRGHEQYF.

This chain uses TRBV20-1 with TRBJ2-5, with no clear D. This CDR3 region has 11 residues. Trimming removed 3 bases at V and 3 bases at J, with 5 bases between. Germline lookup yields CDR1 DFQATT and CDR2 SNEGSKA (reference sequence). CDR3 DNA: TGCAGTGCTAGGTCTGAAGAGACCCAGTACTTC. Encoded protein: CSARSEETQYF.

The V and J genes are TRBV12-2 and TRBJ1-4; the DNA was not compared with TRBD1, the D call given in the table. TRBV12-2 is deemed a pseudogene. The CDR3 is 17 amino acids. The DNA of the CDR3 is TGTGCAAGTCGCTTACGGCCCCCGGGACAGGTTAATGAAAAACTGTTTTTT. It translates to CASRLRPPGQVNEKLFF.

In this sample, this clone turned up a few times. The chain is built from TRBV30 and TRBJ2-7; D possibly corresponds to TRBD1 (5 bases). Trimming pared 5 bases from V and 0 bases from J, leaving 11 bases between. The CDR3 length is 13 residues. Germline CDR1 GTSNPN, CDR2 SVGIG (reference sequence). CDR3 protein: CAWVGHSSYEQYF. The CDR3 region has the DNA TGTGCCTGGGTCGGACACAGCTCCTACGAGCAGTACTTC.

The chain uses TRBV15 and TRBJ1-4; tentatively, D is TRBD1 (6 bases). The CDR3 has 13 residues. Germline CDR1 LNHNV, CDR2 YYDKDF (reference sequence). Trimming shortened V by 6 bases and J by 8 bases, and 13 bases separated the two germline ends. The CDR3 reads CATRRGQGEKLFF. In DNA, the CDR3 is TGTGCCACCAGAAGGGGACAAGGCGAAAAACTGTTTTTT.

The chain combines TRBV11-2 with TRBJ2-5; D ambiguous. The germline V gene encodes CDR1 SGHAT and CDR2 FQNNGV. Trimming cost V 1 base and J 2 bases, with 11 bases left between them. CDR3 length equals 15 residues. The CDR3 here is CASSLVYSQQETQYF. The CDR3 DNA follows: TGTGCCAGCAGCTTAGTTTACAGTCAACAAGAGACCCAGTACTTC.

The J gene is TRBJ1-1, the V gene TRBV15, with a tentative D call TRBD1 (6 bases). Trimming removed 5 bases from V and 4 bases from J, with 11 bases in between. The CDR3 loop spans 13 amino acids. The germline V gene encodes CDR1 LNHNV and CDR2 YYDKDF (reference sequence). The CDR3 loop is CATSRGQFTEAFF. In DNA form, the CDR3 reads TGTGCCACCAGCCGCGGACAGTTCACTGAAGCTTTCTTT.

The chain links TRBV19 to TRBJ1-3; no definite D call. Trimming removed 4 bases at V and 0 bases at J, with 16 bases between. Germline CDR1 is LNHDA and CDR2 is SQIVND (reference sequence). The CDR3 runs 17 residues. As DNA, the CDR3 is TGTGCCAGTAGTACGTACGGTGGAGGGTCCTCTGGAAACACCATATATTTT. Translating it yields CASSTYGGGSSGNTIYF. Based on the CDR3 plus reference TRBV19 and TRBJ1-3, the full variable domain is DGGITQSPKYLFRKEGQNVTLSCEQNLNHDAMYWYRQDPGQGLRLIYYSQIVNDFQKGDIAEGYSVSREKKESFPLTVTSAQKNPTAFYLCASSTYGGGSSGNTIYFGEGSWLTVV.

This clone was detected once. The chain combines TRBV5-1 with TRBJ2-3; maybe TRBD2 (6 bases). The CDR3 has 12 residues. Between the trimmed V and J ends, which lost 4 bases and 5 bases, there was a span of 8 bases. Per the germline V gene, CDR1 is SGHRS and CDR2 is YFSETQ. In DNA, the CDR3 is TGCGCCAGCAGCGGGGAGGTAGATACGCAGTATTTT. Its translation: CASSGEVDTQYF.